Sequencing of this TCR beta chain was carried out in a study of regulatory T cells in long-lasting Graves disease. Study information: Patients with new Graves' disease had used antithyroid drugs below 3 months. Broader study findings: Blood alone, not thyroid tissue, was studied. Accuracy was possibly reduced by small sample size.

With iRepertoire HTBI primers and Arm-PCR of CDR3 regions, TCR beta libraries were built. One entry per CDR3 protein results from TCRdb running MiXCR on the multiplex PCR reads. The repertoire holds around 250,000 distinct CDR3 sequences, roughly 18% seen once, with roughly a fifth in the top ten. Time point in this sample: newly diagnosed GD, antithyroid drugs for less than 3 months. Isolated PBMC RNA provided the starting material for the TCR library. This clonotype was seen ten or more times. Its antigen is still unknown. No conserved phenylalanine or tryptophan is present at the end of the CDR3, so a read error is the likely explanation. The starting material was peripheral blood mononuclear cells (PBMCs), obtained at new diagnosis, from a patient treated with antithyroid drugs. This clonotype was sampled from a female donor with Graves disease.

The CDR3 is CAWSEEVSNQPQHL. The CDR3 nucleotides read TGTGCCTGGAGTGAGGAGGTTAGCAATCAGCCCCAGCATCTT. The rearrangement uses TRBV30 and TRBJ1-5; D unclear. Germline loops: CDR1 GTSNPN, CDR2 SVGIG (reference sequence). CDR3 length: 14 residues. V lost 1 base and J 0 bases, leaving 7 bases between the germline ends.